The 22 T cell receptor beta chains presented below share a single source sample, sequenced in a study of CD8 T cells in ankylosing spondylitis. TCRdb redid the calling of the 5' RACE reads with MiXCR, one entry per CDR3 protein. The table includes about 220,000 distinct CDR3 sequences, more than 9% detected once. The sequenced sample consisted of blood, either unsorted or a sorted T cell fraction (not recorded which). The receptors originated from a male donor with ankylosing spondylitis or in good health (not recorded which).

This clonotype was picked up many times. The V call is TRBV9, the J call TRBJ2-3; D is unclear. Germline loops: CDR1 SGDLS, CDR2 YYNGEE. V dropped 0 bases and J dropped 2 bases, with 4 bases sitting between them. This CDR3 is built from 13 residues. The DNA for the CDR3 is TGTGCCAGCAGCGTAGCTCCCACAGATACGCAGTATTTT. This gives the protein CASSVAPTDTQYF.

This clonotype was recorded at least ten times. The rearrangement joins TRBV12-3 or TRBV12-4 to TRBJ2-3; possibly TRBD1 or TRBD2 for D (7 bases each). The CDR3 loop spans 14 amino acids. Trimming left V 6 bases short and J 4 bases short, with 14 bases between. The CDR3 spells CASSPGGGADTQYF. CDR3 sequence (DNA): TGTGCCAGCAGCCCAGGGGGAGGGGCAGATACGCAGTATTTT.

The sample holds a few counts of this clonotype. The J gene is TRBJ1-5, the V gene TRBV12-3 or TRBV12-4, with D tentatively TRBD1 (6 bases). Trimming left V 3 bases short and J 7 bases short, with 10 bases between. This CDR3 comprises 13 residues. The CDR3 DNA sequence: TGTGCCAGCAGTTTTGGGGGCCAGCAGCCCCAGCATTTT. It codes for CASSFGGQQPQHF.

This clonotype was observed many times. The chain carries TRBV5-5 and TRBJ1-6; weak D call: TRBD1 (5 bases). This CDR3 has 15 amino acids. Trimming shortened V by 1 base and J by 6 bases, and 11 bases separated the two germline ends. Germline V gives CDR1 SGHKS, CDR2 YYEKEE (reference sequence). The CDR3 reads CASSLNQGSNSPLHF. The CDR3 DNA reads as TGTGCCAGCAGCTTGAACCAGGGTAGTAATTCACCCCTCCACTTT.

The V and J genes are TRBV29-1 and TRBJ2-5; D remains unclear. Germline loops: CDR1 SQVTM, CDR2 ANQGSEA. The CDR3 spans 11 residues. V lost 6 bases to trimming and J lost 3 bases, with 8 bases between them. This chain's CDR3 is CSVSPKETQYF. CDR3 DNA sequence: TGCAGCGTCAGCCCCAAAGAGACCCAGTACTTC. The full variable domain, its missing parts supplied by reference TRBV29-1 and TRBJ2-5, is SAVISQKPSRDICQRGTSLTIQCQVDSQVTMMFWYRQQPGQSLTLIATANQGSEATYESGFVIDKFPISRPNLTFSTLTVSNMSPEDSSIYLCSVSPKETQYFGPGTRLLVL.

The table lists this clonotype with a few counts. An end of the junction differs from the germline gene, which may be a read error. The chain joins TRBV7-9 to TRBJ1-6; D unresolved. CDR3 size: 13 residues. Germline CDR1 is SEHNR and CDR2 is FQNEAQ (reference sequence). CDR3 DNA: TGTGCCAGCAACTTACAGCCGGATTCACCCCTCCACTTT. This sequence encodes CASNLQPDSPLHF. Based on the CDR3 plus reference TRBV7-9 and TRBJ1-6, the full variable domain is DTGVSQNPRHKITKRGQNVTFRCDPISEHNRLYWYRQTLGQGPEFLTYFQNEAQLEKSRLLSDRFSAERPKGSFSTLEIQRTEQGDSAMYLCASNLQPDSPLHFGNGTRLTVT.

Regarding this clonotype: It may be a read error: a sequence one base away is much more abundant. The chain has TRBV20-1 and TRBJ2-5; 7 positions match TRBD2. The CDR3 has 15 amino acids. V trimming: 5 bases; J trimming: 3 bases; junction bases outside the gene matches: 12. Germline V gene sequence: CDR1 DFQATT, CDR2 SNEGSKA (reference sequence). CDR3 coding DNA: TGCAGTGCTCCTACACCAGCGGGGCTAAAAGAGACCCAGTACTTC. This translates into CSAPTPAGLKETQYF.

This clonotype was counted at least ten times. The V and J genes are TRBV20-1 and TRBJ2-3; TRBD2 matches at 10 bases. CDR1 DFQATT and CDR2 SNEGSKA come from the germline V gene (reference sequence). V shed 4 bases, J shed 5 bases, and the junction held 6 bases outside the gene matches. This CDR3 comprises 14 residues. CDR3 sequence reads: CSATLAGVGDTQYF. CDR3 nucleotide sequence: TGCAGTGCTACCCTAGCGGGGGTGGGAGATACGCAGTATTTT.

This clonotype was seen ten or more times. The V gene is TRBV7-2, the J gene TRBJ2-4, with TRBD2 identical over 7 bases. This CDR3 is built from 15 residues. Trimming at V came to 2 bases and at J to 1 base, leaving 2 bases not matched to a gene. Germline assignment: CDR1 SGHTA and CDR2 FQGNSA. CDR3 region: CASSLSGGAKNIQYF. The CDR3 bases are TGTGCCAGCAGCTTATCCGGGGGGGCCAAAAACATTCAGTACTTC. Filled out from reference TRBV7-2 and TRBJ2-4, the complete variable domain reads GAGVSQSPSNKVTEKGKDVELRCDPISGHTALYWYRQSLGQGLEFLIYFQGNSAPDKSGLPSDRFSAERTGGSVSTLTIQRTQQEDSAVYLCASSLSGGAKNIQYFGAGTRLSVL.

As concerns this clonotype: This may stem from a read error, because a much larger clone lies one nucleotide away. The DNA of the CDR3 is TGCGCCAGCAGCTTGGACGCCAAAAACATTCAGTCCTTC. It encodes CASSLDAKNIQSF. This rearrangement joins TRBV5-1 to TRBJ2-4, with D hard to call. The germline CDR1 and CDR2 sequences are SGHRS and YFSETQ. The CDR3 has 13 residues.

This chain connects TRBV5-1 to TRBJ1-3; D remains ambiguous. CDR3 length: 16 amino acids. The V end lost 1 base, the J end lost 2 bases, and 13 bases lay between the germline ends. The germline gives CDR1 SGHRS, CDR2 YFSETQ. The CDR3 loop is CASSLIDISAGNTIYF. The CDR3 DNA is TGCGCCAGCAGCTTGATAGACATCTCTGCTGGAAACACCATATATTTT.

The V and J genes are TRBV5-6 and TRBJ1-2; D is perhaps TRBD1 (6 bases). CDR3 length: 14 amino acids. V was pared by 4 bases and J by 6 bases, with 16 bases between. Germline loops: CDR1 SGHDT, CDR2 YYEEEE. Here the CDR3 DNA reads TGTGCCAGCAGCAAAAACAGGGTTGGGGATGGCTACACCTTC. Its protein product is CASSKNRVGDGYTF.

This clonotype has only a few counts. The chain has TRBV20-1 and TRBJ1-4, with 7 nucleotides matching TRBD1. Germline CDR1 and CDR2: DFQATT and SNEGSKA (reference sequence). This CDR3 has 16 amino acids. Germline trimming cut 6 bases from V and 0 bases from J; bases unmatched to any gene: 10. CDR3 coding DNA: TGCAGTGCCGCGCCGCGACAGGGAACAACTAATGAAAAACTGTTTTTT. This translates into CSAAPRQGTTNEKLFF.

The genes are TRBV25-1 and TRBJ2-5; D is unresolved. The CDR3 is made up of 14 amino acids. Germline CDR1 is MGHDK and CDR2 is SYGVNS. V lost 6 bases to trimming and J lost 2 bases, with 13 bases between them. CDR3 in DNA: TGTGCCAGCAGCCTCGGACGGCCTCAAGAGACCCAGTACTTC. Translating it yields CASSLGRPQETQYF. The full variable domain, rest sourced from reference TRBV25-1 and TRBJ2-5, is EADIYQTPRYLVIGTGKKITLECSQTMGHDKMYWYQQDPGMELHLIHYSYGVNSTEKGDLSSESTVSRIRTEHFPLTLESARPSHTSQYLCASSLGRPQETQYFGPGTRLLVL.

There are a few counts of this clonotype. V is TRBV6-1 and J is TRBJ1-2; 9 bases agree with TRBD1. The germline V gene encodes CDR1 MNHNS and CDR2 SASEGT. The CDR3 sequence is 13 residues long. V trimming: 3 bases; J trimming: 6 bases; junction bases outside the gene matches: 2. The CDR3 DNA follows: TGTGCCAGCAGTGACGGGACAGGGAATGGCTACACCTTC. It encodes CASSDGTGNGYTF.

There are many counts of this clonotype. This rearrangement joins TRBV5-1 to TRBJ1-2; D is uncertain. The ends were cut back, 0 bases at V and 6 bases at J, with 15 bases in the middle. There are 15 residues in the CDR3. From germline, CDR1 is SGHRS and CDR2 YFSETQ. CDR3 region: CASSLAPIEVDGYTF. In DNA form, the CDR3 reads TGCGCCAGCAGCTTGGCCCCCATAGAGGTGGATGGCTACACCTTC. The full variable domain, rest sourced from reference TRBV5-1 and TRBJ1-2, is KAGVTQTPRYLIKTRGQQVTLSCSPISGHRSVSWYQQTPGQGLQFLFEYFSETQRNKGNFPGRFSGRQFSNSRSEMNVSTLELGDSALYLCASSLAPIEVDGYTFGSGTRLTVV.

This chain joins TRBV27 and TRBJ2-5, with D maybe TRBD2 (6 bases). The CDR3 covers 16 residues. CDR1 and CDR2 from the germline V gene are MNHEY and SMNVEV (reference sequence). Trimming pared 6 bases from V and 5 bases from J, leaving 22 bases between. CDR3: CASRISPGLRGETQYF. CDR3 sequence (DNA): TGTGCCAGCAGGATATCCCCGGGACTCCGGGGGGAGACCCAGTACTTC.

This clonotype has at least ten counts. This chain joins TRBV5-6 and TRBJ2-5, with 13 bases lining up with TRBD2. CDR3 size: 16 residues. Germline V gene lookup returns CDR1 SGHDT and CDR2 YYEEEE. Trimming took 4 bases from V and 3 from J; bases not matched to a gene: 6. CDR3 amino acids: CASSPWGTSGEETQYF. The CDR3 nucleotides are TGTGCCAGCAGCCCCTGGGGGACTAGCGGGGAAGAGACCCAGTACTTC.

At least ten counts were recorded for this clonotype. The genes are TRBV24-1 and TRBJ2-5; 7 nucleotides agree with TRBD1. The germline V gene has CDR1 KGHDR and CDR2 SFDVKD. The CDR3 is 15 amino acids. Losses at the gene ends were 3 bases for V and 4 bases for J; bases not matched to a gene: 7. The CDR3 spells CATSDPSQGRETQYF. DNA of the CDR3: TGTGCCACCAGTGATCCCTCACAGGGGCGAGAGACCCAGTACTTC.

This clonotype was seen at least ten times. CDR3 bases: TGTGCCAGCAGTTTATTGAACACTGAAGCTTTCTTT. Protein: CASSLLNTEAFF. The chain carries TRBV28 and TRBJ1-1, with unresolved D. The CDR3 sequence is 12 residues long. The V end was cut by 1 base, the J end by 0 bases, with 0 bases between. Germline V lookup: CDR1 MDHEN, CDR2 SYDVKM.

In its sample, this clonotype was seen a few times. This sequence joins TRBV5-1 and TRBJ2-1, with a weak D call TRBD2 (5 bases). V lost 3 bases, J lost 6 bases, and 13 bases lay in between. Germline V lookup: CDR1 SGHRS, CDR2 YFSETQ. The CDR3 length is 14 residues. CDR3 bases: TGCGCCAGCAGCTCAACGGGGTCTTTCAATGAGCAGTTCTTC. Translation: CASSSTGSFNEQFF.

The chain joins TRBV28 to TRBJ1-2, with D possibly TRBD1 on 5 matching bases. Germline values: CDR1 MDHEN, CDR2 SYDVKM. This CDR3 has 15 residues. Trimming cost V 5 bases and J 8 bases, with 21 bases left between them. CDR3: CASSQGRPLVLGYTF. In nucleotides, the CDR3 is TGTGCCAGCAGTCAGGGACGACCTCTAGTGTTGGGCTACACCTTC.